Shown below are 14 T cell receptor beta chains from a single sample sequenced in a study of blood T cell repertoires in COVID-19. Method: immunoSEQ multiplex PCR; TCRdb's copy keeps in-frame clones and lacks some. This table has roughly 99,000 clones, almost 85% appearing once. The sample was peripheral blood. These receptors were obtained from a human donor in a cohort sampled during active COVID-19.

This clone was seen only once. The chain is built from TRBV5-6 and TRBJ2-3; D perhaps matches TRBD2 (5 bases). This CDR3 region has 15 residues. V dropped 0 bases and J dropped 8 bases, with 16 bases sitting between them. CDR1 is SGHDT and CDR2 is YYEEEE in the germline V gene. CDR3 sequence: CASSLAVAGRATQYF. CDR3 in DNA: TGTGCCAGCAGCTTGGCAGTCGCGGGCCGCGCTACGCAGTATTTT.

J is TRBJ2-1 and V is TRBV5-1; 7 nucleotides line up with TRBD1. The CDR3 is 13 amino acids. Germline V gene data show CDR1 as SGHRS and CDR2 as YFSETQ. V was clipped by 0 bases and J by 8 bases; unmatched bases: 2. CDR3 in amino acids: CASSLGTGDEQFF. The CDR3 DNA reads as TGCGCCAGCAGCTTGGGTACAGGGGATGAGCAGTTCTTC. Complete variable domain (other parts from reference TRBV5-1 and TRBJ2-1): KAGVTQTPRYLIKTRGQQVTLSCSPISGHRSVSWYQQTPGQGLQFLFEYFSETQRNKGNFPGRFSGRQFSNSRSEMNVSTLELGDSALYLCASSLGTGDEQFFGPGTRLTVL.

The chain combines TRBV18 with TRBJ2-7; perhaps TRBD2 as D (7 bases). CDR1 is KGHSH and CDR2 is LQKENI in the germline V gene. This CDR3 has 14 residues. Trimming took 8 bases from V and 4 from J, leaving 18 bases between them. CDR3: CASQRNREGYEQYF. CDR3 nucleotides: TGTGCCAGCCAGCGTAACAGGGAGGGATACGAGCAGTACTTC.

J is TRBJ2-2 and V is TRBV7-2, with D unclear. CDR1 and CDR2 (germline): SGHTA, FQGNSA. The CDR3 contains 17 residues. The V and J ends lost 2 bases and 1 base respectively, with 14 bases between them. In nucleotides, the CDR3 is TGTGCCAGCAGCTTATACCCACCCCTCGGGAACACCGGGGAGCTGTTTTTT. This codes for CASSLYPPLGNTGELFF.

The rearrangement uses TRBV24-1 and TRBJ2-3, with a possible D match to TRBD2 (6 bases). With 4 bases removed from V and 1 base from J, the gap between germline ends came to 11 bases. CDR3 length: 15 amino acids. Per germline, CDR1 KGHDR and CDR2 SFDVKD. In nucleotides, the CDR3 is TGTGCCACCAGTGAGAGTAGCGGAGGCACAGATACGCAGTATTTT. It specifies CATSESSGGTDTQYF.

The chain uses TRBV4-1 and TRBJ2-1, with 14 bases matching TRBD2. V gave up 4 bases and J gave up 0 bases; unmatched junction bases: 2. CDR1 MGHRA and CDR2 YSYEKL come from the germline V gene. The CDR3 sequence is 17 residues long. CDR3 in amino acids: CASSRGTSGSSYNEQFF. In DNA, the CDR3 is TGCGCCAGCAGCCGAGGGACTAGCGGGAGCTCCTACAATGAGCAGTTCTTC.

The CDR3 spells CASSRQGAQGHEQYF. CDR3 coding DNA: TGTGCCAGCAGCAGACAGGGGGCGCAAGGCCACGAGCAGTACTTC. The chain has TRBV7-9 and TRBJ2-7, with 10 positions matching TRBD1. The V and J ends lost 5 bases and 5 bases, in that order; junction bases with no gene match: 9. Germline CDR1 and CDR2: SEHNR and FQNEAQ (reference sequence). The CDR3 covers 15 residues. The full variable domain, completed using reference TRBV7-9 and TRBJ2-7, is DTGVSQNPRHKITKRGQNVTFRCDPISEHNRLYWYRQTLGQGPEFLTYFQNEAQLEKSRLLSDRFSAERPKGSFSTLEIQRTEQGDSAMYLCASSRQGAQGHEQYFGPGTRLTVT.

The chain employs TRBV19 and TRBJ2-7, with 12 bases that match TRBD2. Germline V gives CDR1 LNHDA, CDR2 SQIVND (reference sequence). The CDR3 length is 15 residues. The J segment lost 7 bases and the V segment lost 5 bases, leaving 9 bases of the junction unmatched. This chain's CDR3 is CASSFRTSGEGEQYV. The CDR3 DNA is TGTGCCAGTAGTTTTAGGACTAGCGGGGAGGGGGAGCAGTACGTC.

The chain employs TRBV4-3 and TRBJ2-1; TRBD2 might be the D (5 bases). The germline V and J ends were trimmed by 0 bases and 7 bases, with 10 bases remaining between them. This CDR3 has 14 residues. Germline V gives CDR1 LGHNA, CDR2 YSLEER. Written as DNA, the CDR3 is TGCGCCAGCAGCCAAGAACGGGGTAGGAATGAGCAGTTCTTC. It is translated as CASSQERGRNEQFF.

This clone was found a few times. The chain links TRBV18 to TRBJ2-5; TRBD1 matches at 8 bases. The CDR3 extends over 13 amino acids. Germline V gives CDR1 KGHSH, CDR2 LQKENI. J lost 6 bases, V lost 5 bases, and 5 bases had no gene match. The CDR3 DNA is TGTGCCAGCTCATCAGGACAGGGCCAGACCCAGTACTTC. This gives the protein CASSSGQGQTQYF.

In DNA form, the CDR3 reads TGTGCCAGCAGCTTCAGGGGTCGGGACACTGAAGCTTTCTTT. Amino acids: CASSFRGRDTEAFF. V gene TRBV5-6 combines with J gene TRBJ1-1; a weak D match, TRBD1 (6 bases). This CDR3 has 14 amino acids. Germline loops: CDR1 SGHDT, CDR2 YYEEEE. V lost 2 bases to trimming and J lost 3 bases, with 11 bases between them.

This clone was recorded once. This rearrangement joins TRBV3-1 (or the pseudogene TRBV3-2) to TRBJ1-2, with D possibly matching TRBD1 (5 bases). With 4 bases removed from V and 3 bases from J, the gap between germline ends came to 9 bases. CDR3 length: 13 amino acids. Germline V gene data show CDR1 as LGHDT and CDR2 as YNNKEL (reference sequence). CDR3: CASSPTVDYGYTF. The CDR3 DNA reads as TGTGCCAGCAGCCCGACAGTCGACTATGGCTACACCTTC.

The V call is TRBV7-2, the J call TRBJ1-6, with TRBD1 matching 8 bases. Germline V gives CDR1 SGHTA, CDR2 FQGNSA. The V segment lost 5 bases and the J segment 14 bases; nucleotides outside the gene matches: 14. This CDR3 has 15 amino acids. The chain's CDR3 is CASSPSPGQVVTLHF. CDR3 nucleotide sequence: TGTGCCAGCAGCCCATCCCCGGGACAGGTAGTAACCCTCCACTTT.

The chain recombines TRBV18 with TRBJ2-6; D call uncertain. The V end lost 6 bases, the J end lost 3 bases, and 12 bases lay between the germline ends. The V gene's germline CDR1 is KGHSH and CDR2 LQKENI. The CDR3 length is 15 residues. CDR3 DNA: TGTGCCAGCTCTCCCCCAGTTGTTGGGGCCAACGTCCTGACTTTC. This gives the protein CASSPPVVGANVLTF. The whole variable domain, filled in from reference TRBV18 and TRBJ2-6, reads NAGVMQNPRHLVRRRGQEARLRCSPMKGHSHVYWYRQLPEEGLKFMVYLQKENIIDESGMPKERFSAEFPKEGPSILRIQQVVRGDSAAYFCASSPPVVGANVLTFGAGSRLTVL.